These T cell receptor beta chains were read from a single sample in a study of regulatory T cells in long-lasting Graves disease. TCRdb re-called the multiplex PCR reads through MiXCR, storing one row per CDR3 protein. The top ten hold around 13% of the sample, which has roughly 490,000 distinct CDR3 sequences, about 22% seen once. The sample was peripheral blood mononuclear cells (PBMCs), taken when the disease was refractory, from a patient treated with antithyroid drugs. The receptors stem from a female donor with Graves disease. Both conserved end residues are part of each CDR3. A D gene is named only where the DNA matches it firmly. Rows give clone size only sometimes, using once, few, many, or a class for an expanded clone.

TRBJ1-5 - - TRBV7-9 CASSLPGSNQPQHF TGTGCCAGCAGCTTACCAGGGTCCAATCAGCCCCAGCATTTT
TRBJ1-1 - - TRBV9 CASSVMRATEAFF TGTGCCAGCAGCGTTATGAGGGCTACTGAAGCTTTCTTT
TRBJ1-2 - many TRBV20-1 CSATSGNGYTF TGCAGTGCTACCTCAGGGAATGGCTACACCTTC
TRBJ2-5 - - TRBV19 CASSSGTEISTTQYF TGTGCCAGTAGTAGTGGGACTGAGATATCTACGACCCAGTACTTC
TRBJ2-5 TRBD1 few TRBV7-9 CASSFGQGPSSAQYF TGTGCCAGCAGCTTTGGACAGGGCCCCAGTTCGGCCCAGTACTTC
TRBJ1-1 - few TRBV6-2/TRBV6-3 CASSEYRWTEAFF TGTGCCAGCAGCGAATACCGGTGGACTGAAGCTTTCTTT
TRBJ1-1 TRBD1 - TRBV7-8 CASSYGRGYTEAFF TGTGCCAGCAGCTATGGCAGGGGGTACACTGAAGCTTTCTTT
TRBJ2-1 - - TRBV12-3/TRBV12-4 CASSPPGEYNEQFF TGTGCCAGCAGCCCCCCCGGCGAATACAATGAGCAGTTCTTC
TRBJ1-3 - few TRBV12-5 CASGPRSGNTIYF TGTGCTAGTGGCCCTCGCTCTGGAAACACCATATATTTT
TRBJ1-1 - many TRBV19 CASSMTTNTEAFF TGTGCCAGTAGTATGACGACGAACACTGAAGCTTTCTTT
TRBJ2-7 - few TRBV6-5 CASSYHSDEQYF TGTGCCAGCAGTTATCACTCCGACGAGCAGTACTTC
TRBJ2-7 TRBD2 many TRBV27 CASSLKTSGIMTYEQYF TGTGCCAGCAGTTTAAAGACTAGCGGAATTATGACCTACGAGCAGTACTTC
TRBJ1-3 - - TRBV5-1 CASSLAGNSGNTIYF TGCGCCAGCAGCTTGGCCGGGAACTCTGGAAACACCATATATTTT
TRBJ1-4 - - TRBV12-3/TRBV12-4 CASTKLGGPNEKLFF TGTGCCAGCACAAAATTAGGTGGACCTAATGAAAAACTGTTTTTT
TRBJ2-5 - - TRBV7-9 CASSFHSGQETQYF TGTGCCAGCAGCTTTCATTCAGGTCAAGAGACCCAGTACTTC
TRBJ1-1 - many TRBV28 CASSGTVEAFF TGTGCCAGCAGCGGGACGGTCGAAGCTTTCTTT
TRBJ1-1 - - TRBV19 CASSRRPAGTEAFF TGTGCCAGTAGTAGGAGACCCGCGGGCACTGAAGCTTTCTTT
TRBJ2-1 TRBD2 - TRBV29-1 CSVGGGGGYNEQFF TGCAGCGTTGGAGGTGGGGGGGGTTACAATGAGCAGTTCTTC
TRBJ1-2 - many TRBV28 CASKRTSNYGYTF TGTGCCAGCAAGAGGACATCGAACTATGGCTACACCTTC
TRBJ2-6 - - TRBV30 CAWSRFSSGANVLTF TGTGCCTGGAGTCGCTTCAGCTCTGGGGCCAACGTCCTGACTTTC
TRBJ1-5 - - TRBV29-1 CSVDNRGSNQPQHF TGCAGCGTTGATAATAGGGGTAGCAATCAGCCCCAGCATTTT
TRBJ1-2 - - TRBV19 CASSMGRNDGYTF TGTGCCAGTAGTATGGGACGGAATGATGGCTACACCTTC
TRBJ2-7 TRBD2 many TRBV20-1 CSATGLGDEQYF TGCAGTGCTACAGGACTAGGGGACGAGCAGTACTTC
TRBJ2-7 TRBD1 - TRBV5-6 CASSSPTGGIYEQYF TGTGCCAGCAGCTCCCCGACAGGGGGAATCTACGAGCAGTACTTC
TRBJ2-7 - few TRBV7-8 CASSLSWYEQYF TGTGCCAGCAGCTTAAGTTGGTACGAGCAGTACTTC
TRBJ2-3 - - TRBV20-1 CSPHRDLPQDTQYF TGCAGTCCTCACCGAGATTTACCGCAGGATACGCAGTATTTT
TRBJ1-2 - few TRBV13 CASSSGLNYGYTF TGTGCCAGCAGCTCGGGCCTTAACTATGGCTACACCTTC
TRBJ2-3 - once TRBV29-1 CSVPGQLKTSTDTQYF TGCAGCGTTCCCGGACAGCTCAAAACTAGCACAGATACGCAGTATTTT
TRBJ1-2 - - TRBV20-1 CSARDGARGRNGYTF TGCAGTGCTAGAGATGGGGCGCGCGGGAGAAATGGCTACACCTTC
TRBJ2-7 - - TRBV20-1 CSASDREDEQYF TGCAGTGCTAGTGACAGGGAGGACGAGCAGTACTTC
TRBJ1-5 TRBD1 - TRBV7-9 CASRAGGNNQPQHF TGTGCCAGCAGGGCAGGGGGAAACAATCAGCCCCAGCATTTT
TRBJ1-5 - many TRBV28 CASIGQGDQPQHF TGTGCCAGCATTGGTCAGGGTGACCAGCCCCAGCATTTT
TRBJ2-3 - - TRBV28 CASSGRGPTDTQYF TGTGCCAGCAGTGGAAGGGGACCCACAGATACGCAGTATTTT
TRBJ1-1 - - TRBV20-1 CSARAERGTEAFF TGCAGTGCTAGAGCTGAACGGGGGACTGAAGCTTTCTTT
TRBJ2-2 - many TRBV28 CASSLIARSGELFF TGTGCCAGCAGTTTAATCGCACGGTCCGGGGAGCTGTTTTTT
TRBJ1-1 - few TRBV7-2 CASSRTSSGTNTEAFF TGTGCCAGCAGCCGCACCTCATCGGGGACGAACACTGAAGCTTTCTTT
TRBJ2-2 - - TRBV2 CASSHSERTGELFF TGTGCCAGCAGCCATTCGGAGAGAACCGGGGAGCTGTTTTTT
TRBJ2-7 TRBD1 - TRBV12-3/TRBV12-4 CASSQGGGQGWIVSSYEQYF TGTGCCAGCAGCCAAGGTGGGGGACAGGGTTGGATCGTGAGCTCCTACGAGCAGTACTTC
TRBJ1-1 - few TRBV12-3/TRBV12-4 CASSLGPLSTEAFF TGTGCCAGCAGCCTAGGTCCCTTGAGCACTGAAGCTTTCTTT
TRBJ2-7 - - TRBV5-5 CASSEGIPRGEQYF TGTGCCAGCAGCGAGGGAATCCCAAGGGGGGAGCAGTACTTC
TRBJ2-6 - few TRBV3-1 CASSQVGSGANVLTF TGTGCCAGCAGCCAAGTTGGATCTGGGGCCAACGTCCTGACTTTC
TRBJ2-3 - - TRBV11-3 CASSSPFDSTVTDTQYF TGTGCCAGCAGCTCACCGTTTGACAGTACGGTCACAGATACGCAGTATTTT
TRBJ2-2 - many TRBV6-1 CASRGTRGTGELFF TGTGCCAGCAGGGGGACACGGGGCACCGGGGAGCTGTTTTTT
TRBJ1-1 - many TRBV12-5 CASGKDRVNTEAFF TGTGCTAGTGGTAAGGACAGAGTTAACACTGAAGCTTTCTTT
TRBJ1-5 TRBD1 many TRBV6-1 CASSEAGGTQPQHF TGTGCCAGCAGTGAAGCAGGGGGCACTCAGCCCCAGCATTTT
TRBJ2-7 TRBD2 many TRBV11-2 CASSLRSGTSIHEQYF TGTGCCAGCAGCTTACGGTCCGGGACTAGCATCCACGAGCAGTACTTC
TRBJ2-2 TRBD2 - TRBV7-3 CASASGGDTGELFF TGTGCCAGCGCTAGCGGGGGGGACACCGGGGAGCTGTTTTTT
TRBJ2-7 - - TRBV10-3 CAIGRGPDRPYEQYF TGTGCCATCGGAAGAGGGCCCGATAGACCCTACGAGCAGTACTTC
TRBJ1-3 - few TRBV7-9 CASSPQRFGNTIYF TGTGCCAGCAGCCCTCAGCGTTTTGGAAACACCATATATTTT
TRBJ2-7 TRBD2 - TRBV7-9 CASSLVGSGRSYEQYF TGTGCCAGCAGCTTAGTTGGTAGCGGGAGAAGTTACGAGCAGTACTTC
TRBJ2-6 TRBD1 - TRBV20-1 CSYRGSGANVLTF TGCAGTTACAGGGGCTCTGGGGCCAACGTCCTGACTTTC
TRBJ2-2 TRBD2 few TRBV7-2 CASSSGLASTGELFF TGTGCCAGCAGCTCGGGACTAGCGTCGACCGGGGAGCTGTTTTTT
TRBJ1-1 - - TRBV7-2 CASSLLLVSTEAFF TGTGCCAGCAGCTTACTGCTGGTTTCCACTGAAGCTTTCTTT
TRBJ1-2 - few TRBV6-1 CASSSGTYGVF TGTGCCAGCAGCTCCGGGACATACGGGGTCTTC
TRBJ1-2 TRBD1 many TRBV28 CASSYGTGGFYGYTF TGTGCCAGCAGCTATGGGACAGGGGGATTCTATGGCTACACCTTC
TRBJ2-1 TRBD1 many TRBV11-1 CASSLAGTVSSYNEQFF TGTGCCAGCAGCTTAGCAGGGACAGTGAGCTCCTACAATGAGCAGTTCTTC
TRBJ1-2 TRBD1 many TRBV28 CASSWGQAGSYGYTF TGTGCCAGCAGTTGGGGACAGGCGGGTAGCTATGGCTACACCTTC